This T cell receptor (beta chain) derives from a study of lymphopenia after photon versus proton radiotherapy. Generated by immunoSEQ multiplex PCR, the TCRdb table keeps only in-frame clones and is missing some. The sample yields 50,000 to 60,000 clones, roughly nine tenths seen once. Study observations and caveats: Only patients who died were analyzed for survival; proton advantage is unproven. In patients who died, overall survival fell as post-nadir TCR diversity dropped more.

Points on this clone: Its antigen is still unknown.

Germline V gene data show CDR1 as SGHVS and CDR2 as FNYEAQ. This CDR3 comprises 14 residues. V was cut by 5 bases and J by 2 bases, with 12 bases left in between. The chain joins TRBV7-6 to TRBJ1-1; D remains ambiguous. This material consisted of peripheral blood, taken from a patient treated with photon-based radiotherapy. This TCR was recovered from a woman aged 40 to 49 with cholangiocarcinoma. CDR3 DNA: TGTGCCAGCAGCCCTATACAAACAAACACTGAAGCTTTCTTT. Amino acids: CASSPIQTNTEAFF.